Below, 8 T cell receptor beta chains from the same sample are listed, as sequenced in a study of blood T cell repertoires in COVID-19. Some clones are missing from TCRdb's copy, which holds only in-frame ones; the method was immunoSEQ multiplex PCR. The profile shows about 150,000 clones, more than 80% of them singletons. The source material was peripheral blood. These TCRs come from a man in his forties or fifties with acute or convalescent COVID-19.

In its sample, this clone was seen once. The chain couples TRBV30 to TRBJ1-2, with 9 bases aligning to TRBD1. The CDR3 length is 15 residues. CDR1 is GTSNPN, CDR2 SVGIG, per germline (reference sequence). Unmatched junction bases numbered 9, after V lost 4 bases and J lost 3 bases. The CDR3 DNA reads as TGTGCCTGGATCTCCCCGGGACAGGGTTACTATGGCTACACCTTC. This gives the protein CAWISPGQGYYGYTF.

The chain joins TRBV14 to TRBJ2-4; D is perhaps TRBD2 (6 bases). This CDR3 spans 17 amino acids. Germline values: CDR1 SGHDN, CDR2 FVKESK. The V end was cut by 0 bases, the J end by 0 bases, with 12 bases between. In DNA form, the CDR3 reads TGTGCCAGCAGCCAAGATTTCACTAGCAGAGCCAAAAACATTCAGTACTTC. It encodes CASSQDFTSRAKNIQYF. The variable domain in full, completed from reference TRBV14 and TRBJ2-4, reads EAGVTQFPSHSVIEKGQTVTLRCDPISGHDNLYWYRRVMGKEIKFLLHFVKESKQDESGMPNNRFLAERTGGTYSTLKVQPAELEDSGVYFCASSQDFTSRAKNIQYFGAGTRLSVL.

This rearrangement joins TRBV5-1 to TRBJ2-7; TRBD1 aligns across 9 bases. The germline gives CDR1 SGHRS, CDR2 YFSETQ. This CDR3 spans 14 amino acids. Unmatched junction bases numbered 11, after V lost 7 bases and J lost 6 bases. CDR3 nucleotides: TGCGCCAGCGGGGAAACGGGACAGGGTTTCGAGCAGTACTTC. This translates into CASGETGQGFEQYF.

The rearrangement uses TRBV5-6 and TRBJ2-5, with D possibly matching TRBD1 (6 bases). Trimming left V 0 bases short and J 1 base short, with 10 bases between. The CDR3 extends over 15 amino acids. Germline values: CDR1 SGHDT, CDR2 YYEEEE. Here the CDR3 reads CASSLDRASQETQYF. The DNA for the CDR3 is TGTGCCAGCAGCTTGGACAGGGCGTCCCAAGAGACCCAGTACTTC.

This chain joins TRBV9 and TRBJ2-7; D perhaps matches TRBD2 (5 bases). CDR3 length equals 15 residues. Germline V lookup: CDR1 SGDLS, CDR2 YYNGEE. Trimming took off 2 bases at V and 6 bases at J, with 18 bases between the two ends. The chain's CDR3 is CASSVEASGIGEQYF. CDR3 sequence (DNA): TGTGCCAGCAGCGTGGAGGCCTCGGGGATAGGCGAGCAGTACTTC.

J is TRBJ1-1 and V is TRBV18; possibly TRBD1 for D (5 bases). The V end lost 6 bases, the J end lost 6 bases, and 8 bases lay between the germline ends. The germline V gene has CDR1 KGHSH and CDR2 LQKENI. This CDR3 has 11 amino acids. DNA of the CDR3: TGTGCCAGCTCGGGGGGGTCTGAAGCTTTCTTT. Amino acids: CASSGGSEAFF.

The genes are TRBV9 and TRBJ2-3; TRBD2 might be the D (5 bases). The ends were cut back, 3 bases at V and 1 base at J, with 18 bases in the middle. Germline V gene lookup returns CDR1 SGDLS and CDR2 YYNGEE. This CDR3 is built from 17 residues. CDR3 bases: TGTGCCAGCAGCGCCCGAGGGTGGGCCGAAGGCACAGATACGCAGTATTTT. This sequence encodes CASSARGWAEGTDTQYF. The full variable domain, in which reference TRBV9 and TRBJ2-3 provide the parts outside the CDR3, is DSGVTQTPKHLITATGQRVTLRCSPRSGDLSVYWYQQSLDQGLQFLIQYYNGEERAKGNILERFSAQQFPDLHSELNLSSLELGDSALYFCASSARGWAEGTDTQYFGPGTRLTVL.

This clone was observed once. The CDR3 coding sequence is TGCAGCGTGGGGGGAGCGACCGGGGAGCTGTTTTTT. Residues: CSVGGATGELFF. The genes are TRBV29-1 and TRBJ2-2, with a tentative D call TRBD2 (6 bases). Germline values: CDR1 SQVTM, CDR2 ANQGSEA. V was trimmed by 6 bases and J by 5 bases, leaving 10 bases between them. This CDR3 comprises 12 residues.